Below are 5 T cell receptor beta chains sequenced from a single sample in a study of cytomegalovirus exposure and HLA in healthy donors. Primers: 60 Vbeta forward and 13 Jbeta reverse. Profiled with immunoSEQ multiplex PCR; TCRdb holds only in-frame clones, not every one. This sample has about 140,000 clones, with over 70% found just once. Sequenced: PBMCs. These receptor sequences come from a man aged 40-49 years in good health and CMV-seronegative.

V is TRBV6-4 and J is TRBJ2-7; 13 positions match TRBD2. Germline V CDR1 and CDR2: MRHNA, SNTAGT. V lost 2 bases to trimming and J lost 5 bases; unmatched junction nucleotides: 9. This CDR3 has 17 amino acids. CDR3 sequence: CASSDPRTSGGIDEQYF. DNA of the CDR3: TGTGCCAGCAGTGACCCCCGGACTAGCGGGGGCATCGACGAGCAGTACTTC.

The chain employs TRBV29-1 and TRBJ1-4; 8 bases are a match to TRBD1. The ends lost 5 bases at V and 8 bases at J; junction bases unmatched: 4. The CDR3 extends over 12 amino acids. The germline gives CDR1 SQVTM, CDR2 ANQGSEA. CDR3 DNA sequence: TGCAGCGTTCAACAGGGGGGGGAAAAACTGTTTTTT. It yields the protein CSVQQGGEKLFF.

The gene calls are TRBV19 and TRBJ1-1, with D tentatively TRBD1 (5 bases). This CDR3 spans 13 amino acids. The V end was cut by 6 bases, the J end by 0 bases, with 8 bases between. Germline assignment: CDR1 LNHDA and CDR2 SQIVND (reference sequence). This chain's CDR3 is CASSRALNTEAFF. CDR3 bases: TGTGCCAGTAGCAGGGCGCTGAACACTGAAGCTTTCTTT. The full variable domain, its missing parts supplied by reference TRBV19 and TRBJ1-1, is DGGITQSPKYLFRKEGQNVTLSCEQNLNHDAMYWYRQDPGQGLRLIYYSQIVNDFQKGDIAEGYSVSREKKESFPLTVTSAQKNPTAFYLCASSRALNTEAFFGQGTRLTVV.

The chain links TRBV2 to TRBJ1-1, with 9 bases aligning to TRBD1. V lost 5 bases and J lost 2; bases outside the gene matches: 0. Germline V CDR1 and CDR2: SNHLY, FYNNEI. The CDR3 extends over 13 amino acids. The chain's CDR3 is CASSTGGNTEAFF. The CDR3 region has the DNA TGTGCCAGCAGTACAGGGGGCAACACTGAAGCTTTCTTT. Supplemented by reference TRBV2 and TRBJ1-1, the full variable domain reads EPEVTQTPSHQVTQMGQEVILRCVPISNHLYFYWYRQILGQKVEFLVSFYNNEISEKSEIFDDQFSVERPDGSNFTLKIRSTKLEDSAMYFCASSTGGNTEAFFGQGTRLTVV.

DNA for the CDR3: TGTGCCAGCAGCCCCTGGACAAATGCTAACTATGGCTACACCTTC. As protein: CASSPWTNANYGYTF. The chain carries TRBV6-5 and TRBJ1-2, with D perhaps TRBD1 (5 bases). Germline loops: CDR1 MNHEY, CDR2 SVGAGI. The V gene lost 6 bases and the J gene lost 0 bases, with 14 bases spanning the gap. This CDR3 comprises 15 residues.